This TCR beta chain was identified during a study of shared clonotypes between healthy human individuals. The V segment lost 5 bases and the J segment 5 bases; nucleotides outside the gene matches: 5. The CDR3 extends over 14 amino acids. Germline CDR1 and CDR2: MDHEN and SYDVKM. Details on this clone: What it recognizes is unknown.

General study results and limits: Clonotype sharing across a few donors was observed for approximately 5% of naive CD4 clonotypes.

Cells designated naive CD8 were CD45RO-negative and were positively selected for CCR7, with terminally differentiated effector memory CD45RA+ cells excluded. The repertoire was sequenced with immunoSEQ multiplex PCR; TCRdb's copy has only in-frame clones and lacks some. The sample carries approximately 600,000 clones, approximately 95% recorded once. This TCR came from a woman in her 30s in good health. The specimen was naive CD8+ T cells sorted from blood. The chain couples TRBV28 to TRBJ2-7; 11 bases are shared with TRBD1. The DNA for the CDR3 is TGTGCCAGCAGTGAAGGGACAGGGGGGAACGAGCAGTACTTC. Residues: CASSEGTGGNEQYF. The full variable domain, completed using reference TRBV28 and TRBJ2-7, is DVKVTQSSRYLVKRTGEKVFLECVQDMDHENMFWYRQDPGLGLRLIYFSYDVKMKEKGDIPEGYSVSREKKERFSLILESASTNQTSMYLCASSEGTGGNEQYFGPGTRLTVT.